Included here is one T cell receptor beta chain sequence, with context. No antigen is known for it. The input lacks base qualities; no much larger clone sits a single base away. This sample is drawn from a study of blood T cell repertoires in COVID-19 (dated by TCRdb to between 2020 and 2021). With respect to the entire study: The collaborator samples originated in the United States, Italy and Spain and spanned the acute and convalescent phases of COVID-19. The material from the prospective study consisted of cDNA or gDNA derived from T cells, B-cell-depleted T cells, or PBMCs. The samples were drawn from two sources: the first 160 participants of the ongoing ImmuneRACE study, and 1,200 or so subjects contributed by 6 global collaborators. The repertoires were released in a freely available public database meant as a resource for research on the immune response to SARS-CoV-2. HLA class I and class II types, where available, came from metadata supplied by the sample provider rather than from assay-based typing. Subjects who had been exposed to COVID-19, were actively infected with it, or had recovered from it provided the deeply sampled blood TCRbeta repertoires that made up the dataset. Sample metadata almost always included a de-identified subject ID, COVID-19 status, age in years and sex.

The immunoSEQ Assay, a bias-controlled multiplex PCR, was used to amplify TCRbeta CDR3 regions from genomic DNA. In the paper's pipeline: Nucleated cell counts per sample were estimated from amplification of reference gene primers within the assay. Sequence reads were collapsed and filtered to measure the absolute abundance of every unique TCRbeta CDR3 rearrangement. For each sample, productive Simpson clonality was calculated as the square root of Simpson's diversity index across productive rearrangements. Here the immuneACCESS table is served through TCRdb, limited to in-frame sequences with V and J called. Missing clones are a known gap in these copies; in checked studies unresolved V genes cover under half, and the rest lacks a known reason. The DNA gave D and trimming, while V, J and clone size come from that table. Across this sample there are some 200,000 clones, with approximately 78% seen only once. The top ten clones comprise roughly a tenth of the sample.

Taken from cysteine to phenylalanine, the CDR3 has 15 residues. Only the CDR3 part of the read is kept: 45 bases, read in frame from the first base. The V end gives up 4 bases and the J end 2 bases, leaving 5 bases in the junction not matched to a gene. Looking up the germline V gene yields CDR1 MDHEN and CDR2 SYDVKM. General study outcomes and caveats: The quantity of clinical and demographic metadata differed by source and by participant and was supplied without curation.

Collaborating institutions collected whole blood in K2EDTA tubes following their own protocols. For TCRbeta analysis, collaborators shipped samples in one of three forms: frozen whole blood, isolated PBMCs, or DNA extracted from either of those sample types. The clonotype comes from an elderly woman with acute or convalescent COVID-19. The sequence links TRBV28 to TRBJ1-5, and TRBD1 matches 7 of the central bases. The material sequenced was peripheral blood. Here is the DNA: TGTGCCAGCAGTTCGTCCGGGACAGGCAATCAGCCCCAGCATTTT. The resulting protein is CASSSSGTGNQPQHF.